Here is one TCR beta chain with its context. Its antigen is unidentified. At one boundary the junction diverges from the germline segment, which might be a read error. This CDR3 region has 15 residues. Germline CDR1 and CDR2: SGHRS and YFSETQ. This record comes from a study of T cells after yellow fever vaccination. Study-wide results and limits: The secondary T-cell response peaked on day 5, not day 15, but was weaker.

TCRdb analysed the 5' RACE reads with MiXCR anew, one entry per CDR3 protein. The table has 250,000 or so distinct CDR3 sequences, 6.9% seen once. Sample: CD4+ T cells sorted from PBMCs, taken 15 days after the yellow fever booster vaccination. This clonotype was sampled from a man aged 25-40 years who received the YFV17D yellow fever vaccine. The gene calls are TRBV5-1 and TRBJ2-2, with 7 bases fitting TRBD2. The CDR3 sequence is CVSSRRGRNTGELFF. CDR3 bases: TGCGTCAGCAGCCGGCGCGGGAGAAACACCGGGGAGCTGTTTTTT.